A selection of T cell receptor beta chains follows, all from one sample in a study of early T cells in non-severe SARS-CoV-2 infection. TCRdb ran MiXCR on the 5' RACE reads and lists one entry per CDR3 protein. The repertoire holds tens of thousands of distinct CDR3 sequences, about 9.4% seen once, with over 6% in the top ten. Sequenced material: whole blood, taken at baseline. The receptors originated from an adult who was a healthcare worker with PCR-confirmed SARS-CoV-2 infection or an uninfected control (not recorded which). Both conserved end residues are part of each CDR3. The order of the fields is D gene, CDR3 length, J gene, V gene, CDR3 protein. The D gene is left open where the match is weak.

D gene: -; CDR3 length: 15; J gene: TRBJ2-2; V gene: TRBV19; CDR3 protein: CASSAFKRDTGELFF
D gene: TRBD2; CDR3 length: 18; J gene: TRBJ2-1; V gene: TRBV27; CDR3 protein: CASSSPGGSGGNYNEQFF
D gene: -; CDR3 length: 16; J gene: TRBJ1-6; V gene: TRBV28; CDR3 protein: CASLQGDGAYNSPLHF
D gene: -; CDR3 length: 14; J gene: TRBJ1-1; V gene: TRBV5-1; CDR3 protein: CASSLAQGGTEAFF
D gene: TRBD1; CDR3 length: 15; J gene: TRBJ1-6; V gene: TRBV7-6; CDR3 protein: CASSFTGGAGSPLHF
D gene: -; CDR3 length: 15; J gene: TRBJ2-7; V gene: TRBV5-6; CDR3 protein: CASSEGLPNRYEQYF
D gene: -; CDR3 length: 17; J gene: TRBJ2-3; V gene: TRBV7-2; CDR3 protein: CASSSGLGGDFADTQYF
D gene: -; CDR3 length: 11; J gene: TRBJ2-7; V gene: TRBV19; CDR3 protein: CAEGSVGEQYF
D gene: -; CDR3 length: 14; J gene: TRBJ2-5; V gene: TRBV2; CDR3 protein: CASSGRGFGETQYF
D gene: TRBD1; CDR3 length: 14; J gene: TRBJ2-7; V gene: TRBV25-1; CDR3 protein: CASSGLMTGIEQYF
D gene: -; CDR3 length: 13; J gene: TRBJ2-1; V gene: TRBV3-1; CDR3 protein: CASSHSAGNEQFF
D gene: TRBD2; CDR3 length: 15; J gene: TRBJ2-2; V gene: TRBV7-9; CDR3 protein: CASASGGPSTGELFF
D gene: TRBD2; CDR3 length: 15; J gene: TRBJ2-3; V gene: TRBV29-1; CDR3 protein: CSATGTSGGTDTQYF
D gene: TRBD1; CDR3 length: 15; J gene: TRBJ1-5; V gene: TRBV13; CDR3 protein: CASSSGQGRGQPQHF
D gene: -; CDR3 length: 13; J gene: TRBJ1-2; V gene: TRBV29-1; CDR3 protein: CSVEPSGGYGYTF
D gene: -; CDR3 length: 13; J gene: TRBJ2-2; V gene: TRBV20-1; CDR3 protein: CSVNRENTGELFF
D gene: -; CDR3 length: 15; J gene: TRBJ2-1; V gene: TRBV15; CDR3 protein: CATLPTSSSYNEQFF
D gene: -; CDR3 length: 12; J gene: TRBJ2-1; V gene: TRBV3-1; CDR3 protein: CASRLGNNEQFF
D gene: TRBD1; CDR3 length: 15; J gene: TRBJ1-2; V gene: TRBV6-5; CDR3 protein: CASSRGTEINYGYTF
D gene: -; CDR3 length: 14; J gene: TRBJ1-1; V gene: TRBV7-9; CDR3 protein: CASSSRPPDHEAFF
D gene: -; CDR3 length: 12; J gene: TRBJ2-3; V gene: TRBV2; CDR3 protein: CASSLTRGTQYF
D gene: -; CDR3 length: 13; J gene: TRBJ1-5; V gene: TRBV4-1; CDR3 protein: CASSQTGNQPQHF
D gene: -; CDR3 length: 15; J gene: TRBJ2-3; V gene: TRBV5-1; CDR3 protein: CASSLARELTDTQYF
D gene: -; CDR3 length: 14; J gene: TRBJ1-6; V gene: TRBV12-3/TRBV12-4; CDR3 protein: CASSLVGANSPLHF
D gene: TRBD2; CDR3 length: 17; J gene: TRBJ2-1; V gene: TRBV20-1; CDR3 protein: CSARGLAGGSSYNEQFF
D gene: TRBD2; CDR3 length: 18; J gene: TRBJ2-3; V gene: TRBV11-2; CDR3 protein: CASSFPGLAGGPTDTQYF
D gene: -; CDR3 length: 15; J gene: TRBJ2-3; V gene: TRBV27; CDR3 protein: CASSSQSGLGNTQYF
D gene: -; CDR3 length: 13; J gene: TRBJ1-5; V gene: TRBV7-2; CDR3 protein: CASSLEAWQPQHF
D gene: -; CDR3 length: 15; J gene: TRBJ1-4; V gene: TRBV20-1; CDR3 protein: CSASRQVATNEKLFF
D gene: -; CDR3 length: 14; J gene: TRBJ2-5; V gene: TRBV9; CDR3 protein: CASSPKLDQETQYF
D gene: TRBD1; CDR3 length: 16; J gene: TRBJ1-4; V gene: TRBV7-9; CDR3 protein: CASSSFLTGLGEKLFF
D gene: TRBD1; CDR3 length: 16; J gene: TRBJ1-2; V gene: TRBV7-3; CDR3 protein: CASSPSGTGSRSGYTF
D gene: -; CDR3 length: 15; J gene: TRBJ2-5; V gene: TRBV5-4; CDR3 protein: CASSLAPGQGESQYF
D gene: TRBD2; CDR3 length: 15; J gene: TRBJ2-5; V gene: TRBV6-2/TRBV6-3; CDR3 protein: CASRPHAGGSETQYF
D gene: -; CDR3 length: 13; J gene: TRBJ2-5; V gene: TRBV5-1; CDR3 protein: CASSLIRAETQYF
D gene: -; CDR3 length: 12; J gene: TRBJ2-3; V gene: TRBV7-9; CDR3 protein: CASSPQADTQYF
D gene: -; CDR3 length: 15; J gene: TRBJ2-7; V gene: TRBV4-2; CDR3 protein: CASSQVDSRTYEQYF
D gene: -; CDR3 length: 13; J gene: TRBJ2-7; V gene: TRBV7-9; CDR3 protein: CASSLNRDYEQYF
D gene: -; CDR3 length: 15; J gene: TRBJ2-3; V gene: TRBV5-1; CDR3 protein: CASSSEGSITDTQYF
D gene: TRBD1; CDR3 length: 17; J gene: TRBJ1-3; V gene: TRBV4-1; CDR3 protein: CASSQEPRTGDGNTIYF
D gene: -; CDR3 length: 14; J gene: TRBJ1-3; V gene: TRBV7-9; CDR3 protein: CASSPGTGGNTIYF
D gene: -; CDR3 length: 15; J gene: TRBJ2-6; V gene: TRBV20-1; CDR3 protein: CSARPGSPGANVLTF
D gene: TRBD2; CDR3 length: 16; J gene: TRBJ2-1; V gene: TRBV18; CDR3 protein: CASSPRTSGGNNEQFF
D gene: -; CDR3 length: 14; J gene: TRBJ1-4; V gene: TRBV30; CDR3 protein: CAWSVHGAVEKLFF